Here is one TCR beta chain with its context. In its sample, this clone was seen many times. It lacks a known antigen. The sequenced fragment ends 3 residues before the CDR3 boundary, so the rest is inferred from the germline J gene. CVID samples and control samples contributed equivalent amounts of genomic DNA as sequencing input. For every sample, a 60 bp segment covering the rearranged TCRbeta CDR3 region was amplified and then sequenced. The immunoSEQ assay, a bias-corrected multiplex PCR with high-throughput sequencing, was employed for TCRbeta amplification. The authors' analysis ran thus. Every unique nucleotide sequence was considered a clone and was annotated with V, D and J genes, copy number and frequency. Sequences were labeled productive if in frame, and non-productive if out of frame or containing stop codons. Clonality was calculated from Shannon's entropy as previously described. Mean CDR3 Kyte-Doolittle hydropathy was derived from the predicted amino acid sequences of productive clones. Scaled V gene usage was hierarchically clustered using Manhattan distance and complete linkage with the R hclust function. To assess clone sharing by CDR3 amino acid sequence, 12 repertoires per group were resampled over 100 rounds. Repertoires were searched for 60 to 80 published EBV-specific and approximately 240 published CMV-specific TCRbeta sequences. Analysis left out two CVID samples that produced under 10,000 sequences, so 40 to 50 CVID repertoires remained. TCRdb limited this immuneACCESS table to in-frame rearrangements with V and J called. A share of clones is missing; checked studies link under half to unresolved V genes, and the rest is unexplained. D and trimming come from the DNA, and the V and J calls and clone size come from that table. For this sample, roughly 60,000 clones appear and none is a singleton. The top ten clonotypes cover 1.5% to 2% of the sample.

Most of the CVID patients and most of the healthy controls were of Caucasian heritage. From each donor, roughly 5 to 9 ml of heparinized peripheral whole blood was collected. Genomic DNA from adults with common variable immune deficiency (CVID) and from healthy adult controls was used for sequencing of TCRbeta CDR3 repertoires. There were some 22 healthy adult volunteers in the control group (12 female and ten or so male), ranging in age from roughly 23 to 75 years, with a mean age of around 34. Diluted blood was subjected to density centrifugation over Hypaque 1077 or Ficoll-Paque for isolation of peripheral blood mononuclear cells. Unsorted mononuclear cells served as the source of genomic DNA, which was extracted either by Qiagen column purification or by a centrifugation-based method. The sample originates from a study of T cell clonality in common variable immunodeficiency (dated by TCRdb to between 2014 and 2016). Study-wide conclusions, independent of this receptor: Correlations of repertoire features with clinical complications were constrained by heterogeneity among patients within the CVID cohort. Increased TCRbeta clonality was found in CVID subjects compared with healthy controls (t-test p = 0.018), with the increase being most characteristic of about a third of subjects. According to the authors, figuring out what caused the increased clonality in CVID would require sequencing the repertoires of T cell subpopulations. Even though DNA input was the same, control samples had an average of around 81,000 unique sequences each, compared with about 31,000 in CVID samples. CVID TCRbeta sequences reportedly showed fewer deletions and N-nucleotide insertions and lacked highly modified clones with 13 or more V deletions. CVID subjects shared fewer TCRbeta clones with each other than healthy controls did (p < 0.0001).

The CDR3 measures 14 amino acids from cysteine to phenylalanine. Of the CDR3's DNA, 33 bases were read; they are in frame from base 1. V is clipped by 5 bases and J by 3 bases, and the sequence between their germline boundaries is 13 bases long. Per the germline V gene, MNHEY is the CDR1 and SVGEGT is the CDR2. The chain couples TRBV6-2 or TRBV6-3 to TRBJ1-1; perhaps TRBD1 is the D gene, with 6 bases matching. Sequencing used peripheral blood mononuclear cells. The sequence came from a person aged 18-70 years in good health. The CDR3 region has the sequence CASSRQAWDTEAFF. The CDR3 DNA, read in part, is TGTGCCAGCAGTAGACAGGCCTGGGACACTGAA.